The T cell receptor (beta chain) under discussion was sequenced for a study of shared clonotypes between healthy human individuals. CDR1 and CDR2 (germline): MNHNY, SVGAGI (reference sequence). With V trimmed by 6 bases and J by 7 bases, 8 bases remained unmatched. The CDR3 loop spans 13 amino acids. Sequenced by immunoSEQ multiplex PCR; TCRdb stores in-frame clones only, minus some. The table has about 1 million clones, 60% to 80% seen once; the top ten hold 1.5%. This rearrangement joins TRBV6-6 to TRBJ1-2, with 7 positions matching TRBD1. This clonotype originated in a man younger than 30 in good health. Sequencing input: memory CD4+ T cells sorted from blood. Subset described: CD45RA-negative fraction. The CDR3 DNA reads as TGTGCCAGCAGATCTGACAGGGAACGTGGCTACACCTTC. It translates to CASRSDRERGYTF.